A single sample gave rise to the 23 T cell receptor beta chains below, sequenced in a study of blood T cell repertoires in COVID-19 (dated by TCRdb to about 2020). The library was generated by the immunoSEQ multiplex PCR assay. As stored in TCRdb, this immuneACCESS dataset retains in-frame rearrangements with V and J assigned. A fraction of the clones does not appear; measured against another copy, unresolved V genes explain less than half of the discrepancy, and the remainder lacks a known reason. In all, the sample holds about 180,000 clones, and around four fifths of those were seen once. Of the sample, 7% falls within the top ten clones. Sequencing input: peripheral blood. The receptors derive from a woman between 40 and 50 years old with COVID-19, enrolled during active disease.

The chain uses TRBV5-1 and TRBJ2-5; 7 positions match TRBD1. Germline assignment: CDR1 SGHRS and CDR2 YFSETQ. The CDR3 covers 15 residues. J lost 5 bases, V lost 3 bases, and 10 bases had no gene match. The CDR3 DNA reads TGCGCCAGCAGCTGGACAGGATCCGCGGGTGAGACCCAGTACTTC. This translates into CASSWTGSAGETQYF.

Only a few counts were recorded for this clone. V gene TRBV7-2 combines with J gene TRBJ2-3; the match to TRBD2 covers 7 bases. Germline V gene data show CDR1 as SGHTA and CDR2 as FQGNSA. The V and J ends lost 0 bases and 4 bases, in that order; junction bases with no gene match: 7. This CDR3 comprises 16 residues. CDR3 in DNA: TGTGCCAGCAGCTTAGCCGGGACCGGGAGGTCAGATACGCAGTATTTT. This gives the protein CASSLAGTGRSDTQYF.

CDR3 DNA sequence: TGTGCCAGCAGCTCCGGACTGAGCTACGAGCAGTACTTC. Protein: CASSSGLSYEQYF. The chain uses TRBV7-8 and TRBJ2-7; weak D call: TRBD2 (5 bases). CDR3 length equals 13 residues. With 4 bases removed from V and 3 bases from J, the gap between germline ends came to 10 bases. The V gene's germline CDR1 is SGHVS and CDR2 FQNEAQ.

V is TRBV10-1 and J is TRBJ1-3, with TRBD1 as a possible D gene (6 bases). Trimming took off 8 bases at V and 3 bases at J, with 17 bases between the two ends. Germline V gene lookup returns CDR1 WNHNN and CDR2 SYGVQD (reference sequence). The CDR3 totals 15 residues. In nucleotides, the CDR3 is TGCGCCAGCCGGAGGGGGGGGGCAAGTGGAAACACCATATATTTT. It codes for CASRRGGASGNTIYF.

The rearrangement uses TRBV5-8 and TRBJ1-2; D is unclear. Germline V gene lookup returns CDR1 SGHTS and CDR2 YDEGEE. Trimming took off 0 bases at V and 14 bases at J, with 11 bases between the two ends. The CDR3 contains 11 residues. This CDR3 reads CASSLVPLVTF. As DNA, the CDR3 is TGTGCCAGCAGCTTGGTCCCCCTAGTGACCTTC.

This clone was seen only once. The CDR3: CASSFRRRYEQYF. CDR3 DNA: TGTGCCAGCAGCTTCCGCAGGCGCTACGAGCAGTACTTC. The chain has TRBV7-8 and TRBJ2-7; D remains ambiguous. V was trimmed by 3 bases and J by 3 bases, leaving 9 bases between them. From germline, CDR1 is SGHVS and CDR2 FQNEAQ. This CDR3 comprises 13 residues.

The V gene is TRBV29-1, the J gene TRBJ1-2, with 9 bases fitting TRBD1. CDR1 and CDR2 from the germline V gene are SQVTM and ANQGSEA. The V and J ends lost 4 bases and 8 bases, in that order; junction bases with no gene match: 5. This CDR3 spans 12 amino acids. The CDR3 loop reads CSVGGTGSGYTF. The DNA for the CDR3 is TGCAGCGTTGGGGGGACAGGGAGCGGCTACACCTTC.

V is TRBV5-1 and J is TRBJ2-1; the match to TRBD2 covers 15 bases. The germline V gene has CDR1 SGHRS and CDR2 YFSETQ. The V and J ends lost 4 bases and 7 bases, in that order; junction bases with no gene match: 6. The CDR3 extends over 16 amino acids. The CDR3 DNA reads as TGCGCCAGCAGCATCGGGACTAGCGGGAGGAGAAATGAGCAGTTCTTC. Its translation is CASSIGTSGRRNEQFF.

The chain employs TRBV5-1 and TRBJ1-1; 7 bases align to TRBD1. Germline V gene lookup returns CDR1 SGHRS and CDR2 YFSETQ. The CDR3 has 13 residues. J gave up 5 bases and V 4 bases, and 5 bases lay outside the gene matches. CDR3 protein: CASSLTGETEAFF. The CDR3 DNA is TGCGCCAGCAGCCTCACAGGGGAGACTGAAGCTTTCTTT. Full variable domain (missing parts from reference TRBV5-1 and TRBJ1-1): KAGVTQTPRYLIKTRGQQVTLSCSPISGHRSVSWYQQTPGQGLQFLFEYFSETQRNKGNFPGRFSGRQFSNSRSEMNVSTLELGDSALYLCASSLTGETEAFFGQGTRLTVV.

The chain couples TRBV18 to TRBJ2-7; 11 nucleotides match TRBD1. CDR1 and CDR2 from the germline V gene are KGHSH and LQKENI. V was clipped by 5 bases and J by 5 bases; unmatched bases: 8. The CDR3 has 15 residues. The CDR3 here is CASSNIGQGADEQYF. The CDR3 DNA reads as TGTGCCAGCTCAAATATTGGACAGGGGGCGGACGAGCAGTACTTC.

This chain links TRBV2 with TRBJ1-4, with a possible D match to TRBD1 (6 bases). V was pared by 6 bases and J by 6 bases, with 11 bases between. Germline CDR1 SNHLY, CDR2 FYNNEI. This CDR3 is 13 amino acids long. CDR3 DNA sequence: TGTGCCAGCAGGACCTACAGGGATGAAAAACTGTTTTTT. This translates into CASRTYRDEKLFF.

The chain couples TRBV5-4 to TRBJ1-1; tentative D call: TRBD1 (5 bases). V lost 10 bases and J lost 3, with 16 bases in between. The CDR3 runs to 13 residues. Germline V lookup: CDR1 SGHNT, CDR2 YYREEE (reference sequence). CDR3 bases: TGTGCCGCCTACTGGGGCCTCGACACTGAAGCTTTCTTT. Its protein is CAAYWGLDTEAFF.

About this clone itself: This likely came from a read error, as a far larger clone is one base away. The chain recombines TRBV4-1 with TRBJ1-2, with TRBD1 as a possible D gene (6 bases). The CDR3 is 16 amino acids. Germline CDR1 and CDR2: MGHRA and YSYEKL. This chain's CDR3 is CPSSRPGQEPNYGYTF. CDR3 nucleotide sequence: TGCCCCAGCAGCCGACCGGGACAAGAGCCTAACTATGGCTACACCTTC.

The chain has TRBV7-8 and TRBJ2-7, with 14 positions matching TRBD2. The CDR3 runs 15 residues. Germline V gives CDR1 SGHVS, CDR2 FQNEAQ. With 5 bases clipped from V and 3 bases from J, the junction kept 3 bases outside the gene matches. This CDR3 is CASSQGTSGSYEQYF. The CDR3 DNA follows: TGTGCCAGCAGCCAGGGGACTAGCGGGAGCTACGAGCAGTACTTC.

CDR3 sequence: CASSSLAANSYEQYF. The CDR3 DNA reads TGTGCCAGCAGCTCGTTGGCAGCGAATTCCTACGAGCAGTACTTC. This rearrangement joins TRBV5-6 to TRBJ2-7; D remains unclear. V lost 3 bases and J lost 1, with 14 bases in between. Germline lookup yields CDR1 SGHDT and CDR2 YYEEEE. There are 15 residues in the CDR3.

Here the CDR3 reads CASSPRARGSTDTQYF. The CDR3 DNA reads TGTGCCAGCAGCCCCAGGGCGCGCGGAAGCACAGATACGCAGTATTTT. The rearrangement links TRBV7-2 to TRBJ2-3; D might be TRBD1 (5 bases). There are 16 residues in the CDR3. Germline CDR1 reads SGHTA; CDR2 reads FQGNSA. V was trimmed by 5 bases and J by 0 bases, leaving 15 bases between them.

The V gene is TRBV27, the J gene TRBJ2-7; D perhaps matches TRBD2 (6 bases). Trimming shortened V by 4 bases and J by 2 bases, and 12 bases separated the two germline ends. This CDR3 has 14 residues. Germline V gene sequence: CDR1 MNHEY, CDR2 SMNVEV (reference sequence). The CDR3 here is CASSSAGVTYEQYF. The CDR3 region has the DNA TGTGCCAGCAGTTCAGCGGGCGTGACCTACGAGCAGTACTTC.

The chain couples TRBV5-8 to TRBJ1-2; 10 bases are a match to TRBD1. The CDR3 length is 14 residues. The V gene end was trimmed by 3 bases and the J gene end by 6 bases; junction bases not matched to a gene: 5. Germline V gene sequence: CDR1 SGHTS, CDR2 YDEGEE. The CDR3 region is CASSSTGTGDGYTF. The DNA for the CDR3 is TGTGCCAGCAGCTCTACCGGGACAGGGGATGGCTACACCTTC.

This clone was seen a single time. The chain couples TRBV7-2 to TRBJ2-1; 11 bases match TRBD2. This CDR3 has 15 residues. V shed 4 bases and J 6 bases; nucleotides not matched to a gene: 5. In germline, CDR1 is SGHTA, CDR2 FQGNSA. In DNA, the CDR3 is TGTGCCAGCAGCTATACTAGCGGGAGTCCCAATGAGCAGTTCTTC. This encodes CASSYTSGSPNEQFF.

The chain couples TRBV9 to TRBJ2-1, with 8 bases that match TRBD1. V lost 3 bases to trimming and J lost 7 bases; unmatched junction nucleotides: 6. This CDR3 has 14 amino acids. Germline CDR1 SGDLS, CDR2 YYNGEE. CDR3 nucleotide sequence: TGTGCCAGCAGCGCCGGGACAGGTCTAAATGAGCAGTTCTTC. As protein: CASSAGTGLNEQFF.

This sequence joins TRBV14 and TRBJ2-6; D uncertain. V was clipped by 0 bases and J by 1 base, with 7 bases between them. Germline V gene lookup returns CDR1 SGHDN and CDR2 FVKESK. The CDR3 consists of 16 residues. CDR3 amino acids: CASSQDPGSGANVLTF. CDR3 nucleotide sequence: TGTGCCAGCAGCCAAGATCCCGGGTCTGGGGCCAACGTCCTGACTTTC. The full variable domain, completed using reference TRBV14 and TRBJ2-6, is EAGVTQFPSHSVIEKGQTVTLRCDPISGHDNLYWYRRVMGKEIKFLLHFVKESKQDESGMPNNRFLAERTGGTYSTLKVQPAELEDSGVYFCASSQDPGSGANVLTFGAGSRLTVL.

The gene calls are TRBV28 and TRBJ1-3, with 11 bases lining up with TRBD1. Germline trimming cut 6 bases from V and 0 bases from J; bases unmatched to any gene: 16. This CDR3 region has 20 residues. The germline V gene encodes CDR1 MDHEN and CDR2 SYDVKM. CDR3 DNA: TGTGCCAGCAGCACCCCCCCCGGGACAGGGGGAACATACTCTGGAAACACCATATATTTT. Translating gives CASSTPPGTGGTYSGNTIYF. The full variable domain, rest sourced from reference TRBV28 and TRBJ1-3, is DVKVTQSSRYLVKRTGEKVFLECVQDMDHENMFWYRQDPGLGLRLIYFSYDVKMKEKGDIPEGYSVSREKKERFSLILESASTNQTSMYLCASSTPPGTGGTYSGNTIYFGEGSWLTVV.

The chain couples TRBV19 to TRBJ1-5; perhaps TRBD1 as D (5 bases). The CDR3 covers 14 residues. CDR1 is LNHDA, CDR2 SQIVND, per germline (reference sequence). Trimming removed 8 bases at V and 6 bases at J, with 17 bases between. CDR3 protein: CASGTGTKGQPQHF. For the CDR3, the DNA is TGTGCCAGTGGTACCGGGACTAAGGGTCAGCCCCAGCATTTT.